This T cell receptor (beta chain) was observed in a study of blood T cell repertoires in COVID-19. Study in general: The United States, Italy and Spain provided the acute and convalescent COVID-19 samples. Sources were T cells, B-cell-depleted T cells, or PBMCs; the material itself was cDNA or gDNA.

In the original workflow: The authors estimated nucleated cell counts from reference gene primer amplification. Some clones are missing from TCRdb's copy, which holds only in-frame ones; the method was immunoSEQ multiplex PCR. Clone size and V and J calls were adopted from that table, with D and trimming inferred from the DNA. The sample comprises about 220,000 clones, around 81% of which are singletons, and around 13% rests with the top ten. This sequence originates from a human donor in a cohort sampled during active COVID-19. The sequencing sample was made of peripheral blood.

The CDR3 region has the DNA TGTGCCAGCAGCCATAGCGATGTCCGGGGGGATCAGCCCCAGCATTTT. It codes for CASSHSDVRGDQPQHF. This chain joins TRBV4-2 and TRBJ1-5, with D possibly being TRBD1 (5 bases). The CDR3 is made up of 16 amino acids. V lost 3 bases and J 5 bases, leaving 17 bases between the germline ends. Germline lookup yields CDR1 LGHNA and CDR2 YNFKEQ.